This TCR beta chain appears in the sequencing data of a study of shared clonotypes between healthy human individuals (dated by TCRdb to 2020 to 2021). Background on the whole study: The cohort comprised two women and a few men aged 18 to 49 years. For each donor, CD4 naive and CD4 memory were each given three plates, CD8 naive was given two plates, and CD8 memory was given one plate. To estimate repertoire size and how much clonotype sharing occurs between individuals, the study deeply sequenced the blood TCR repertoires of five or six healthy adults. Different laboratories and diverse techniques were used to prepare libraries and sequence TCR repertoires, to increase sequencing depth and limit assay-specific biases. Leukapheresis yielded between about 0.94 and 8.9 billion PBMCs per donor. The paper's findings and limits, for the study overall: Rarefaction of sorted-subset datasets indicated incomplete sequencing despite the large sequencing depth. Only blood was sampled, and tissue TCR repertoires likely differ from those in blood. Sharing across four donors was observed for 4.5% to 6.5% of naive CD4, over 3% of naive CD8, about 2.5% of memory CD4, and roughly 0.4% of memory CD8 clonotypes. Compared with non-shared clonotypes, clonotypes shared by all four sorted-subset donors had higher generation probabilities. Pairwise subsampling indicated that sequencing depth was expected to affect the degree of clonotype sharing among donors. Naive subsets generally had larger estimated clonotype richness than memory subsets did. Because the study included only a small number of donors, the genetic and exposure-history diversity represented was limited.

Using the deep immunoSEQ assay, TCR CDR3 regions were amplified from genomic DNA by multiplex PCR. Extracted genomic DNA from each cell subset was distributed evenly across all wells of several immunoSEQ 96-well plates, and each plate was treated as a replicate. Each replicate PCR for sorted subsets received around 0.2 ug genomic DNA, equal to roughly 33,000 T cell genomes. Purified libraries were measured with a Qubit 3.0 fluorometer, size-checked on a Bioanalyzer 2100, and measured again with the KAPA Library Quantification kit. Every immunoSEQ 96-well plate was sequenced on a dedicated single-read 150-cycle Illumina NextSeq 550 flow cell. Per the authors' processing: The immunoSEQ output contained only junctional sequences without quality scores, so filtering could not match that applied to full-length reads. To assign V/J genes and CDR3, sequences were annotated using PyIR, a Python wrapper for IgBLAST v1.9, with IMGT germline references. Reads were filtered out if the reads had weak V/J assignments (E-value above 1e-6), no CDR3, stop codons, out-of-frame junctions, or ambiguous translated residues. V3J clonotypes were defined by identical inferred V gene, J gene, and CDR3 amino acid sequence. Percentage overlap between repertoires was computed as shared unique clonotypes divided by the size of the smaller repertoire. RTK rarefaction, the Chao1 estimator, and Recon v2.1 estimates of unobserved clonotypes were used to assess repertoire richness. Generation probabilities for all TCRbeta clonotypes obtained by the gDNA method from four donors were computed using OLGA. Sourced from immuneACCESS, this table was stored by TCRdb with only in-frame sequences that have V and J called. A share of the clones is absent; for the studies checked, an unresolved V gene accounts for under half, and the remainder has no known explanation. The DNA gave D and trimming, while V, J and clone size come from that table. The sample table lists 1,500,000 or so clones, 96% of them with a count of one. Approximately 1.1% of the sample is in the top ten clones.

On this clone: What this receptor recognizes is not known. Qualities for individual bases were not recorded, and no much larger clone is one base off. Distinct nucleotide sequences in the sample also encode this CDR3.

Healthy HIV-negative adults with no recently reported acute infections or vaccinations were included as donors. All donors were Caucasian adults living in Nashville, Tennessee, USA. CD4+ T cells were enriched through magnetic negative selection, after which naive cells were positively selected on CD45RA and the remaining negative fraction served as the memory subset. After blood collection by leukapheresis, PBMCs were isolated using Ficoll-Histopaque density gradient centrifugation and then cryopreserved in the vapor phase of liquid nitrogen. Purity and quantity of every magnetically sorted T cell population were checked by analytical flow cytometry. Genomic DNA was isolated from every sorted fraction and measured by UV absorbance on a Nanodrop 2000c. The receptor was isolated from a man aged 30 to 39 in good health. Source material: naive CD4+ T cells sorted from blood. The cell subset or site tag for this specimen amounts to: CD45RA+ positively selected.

CDR3 reads: CASSLADTQYF. The sequenced DNA is TGTGCCAGCAGCTTAGCAGATACGCAGTATTTT. This chain joins TRBV7-9 to TRBJ2-3; the D gene cannot be named for sure. The V and J ends are trimmed by 0 bases and 5 bases, leaving 0 bases between them. For CDR1 and CDR2, the germline V gene (reference sequence) lists SEHNR and FQNEAQ. The CDR3 starts with the cysteine, ends with the phenylalanine, and has 11 residues. Just CDR3 DNA is preserved here, 33 bases in frame from base 1.